These 23 T cell receptor beta chains originate from one sample sequenced in a study of shared clonotypes between healthy human individuals. The method was immunoSEQ multiplex PCR; TCRdb's version includes in-frame clones alone and lacks a portion of them. The sample lists around 2.5 million clones; 93% were seen once. The sample taken for sequencing was naive CD4+ T cells from PBMCs. Sample subset: CD45RA+ positively selected. The receptors derive from a man between 18 and 29 years old in good health. Some clones in this sample may be carry-over from other donors' samples.

The chain is built from TRBV11-2 and TRBJ2-2; 9 bases fit TRBD2. CDR1 and CDR2 from the germline V gene are SGHAT and FQNNGV. This CDR3 comprises 16 residues. V lost 5 bases and J lost 0; bases outside the gene matches: 4. The CDR3 coding sequence is TGTGCCAGCAGCCCTCTAGCGGGATCGAACACCGGGGAGCTGTTTTTT. This translates into CASSPLAGSNTGELFF.

The chain recombines TRBV7-2 with TRBJ2-1; the match to TRBD1 covers 8 bases. From germline, CDR1 is SGHTA and CDR2 FQGNSA. V dropped 3 bases and J dropped 10; count of bases not matched to a gene: 11. This CDR3 is built from 15 residues. The CDR3 protein is CASSLFQGAFGEQFF. Here the CDR3 DNA reads TGTGCCAGCAGCTTGTTTCAGGGGGCATTCGGCGAGCAGTTCTTC.

V usage is TRBV29-1 and J usage is TRBJ2-1; TRBD2 matches 11 bases. The CDR3 is made up of 14 amino acids. Unmatched junction bases numbered 4, after V lost 4 bases and J lost 5 bases. Germline assignment: CDR1 SQVTM and CDR2 ANQGSEA. The CDR3 nucleotides are TGCAGCGTTGGTAGCGGGAGGGGGGACAATGAGCAGTTCTTC. Protein sequence: CSVGSGRGDNEQFF.

This clone is a singleton in its sample. This chain uses TRBV6-1 with TRBJ1-1; D ambiguous. The CDR3 spans 11 residues. V was shortened by 7 bases and J by 11 bases, with 14 bases between the two germline ends. Germline V gene lookup returns CDR1 MNHNS and CDR2 SASEGT. The CDR3: CASNFGPSAFF. The CDR3 DNA sequence: TGTGCCAGCAACTTCGGACCCTCGGCTTTCTTT.

The chain is built from TRBV5-4 and TRBJ2-1, with 7 bases identical to TRBD1. Germline trimming cut 2 bases from V and 5 bases from J; bases unmatched to any gene: 7. Looked up from germline, CDR1 is SGHNT and CDR2 is YYREEE (reference sequence). CDR3 length equals 15 residues. DNA for the CDR3: TGTGCCAGCAGCTTACAGGGGCTAGGGGACAATGAGCAGTTCTTC. This codes for CASSLQGLGDNEQFF. The whole variable domain, remainder taken from reference TRBV5-4 and TRBJ2-1, is ETGVTQSPTHLIKTRGQQVTLRCSSQSGHNTVSWYQQALGQGPQFIFQYYREEENGRGNFPPRFSGLQFPNYSSELNVNALELDDSALYLCASSLQGLGDNEQFFGPGTRLTVL.

V is TRBV28 and J is TRBJ1-5, with no clear D. The CDR3 is 12 residues long. V lost 8 bases and J lost 7, with 12 bases in between. Germline-derived CDR1 and CDR2 are MDHEN and SYDVKM. Here the CDR3 reads CASVGSRQPQHF. Written as DNA, the CDR3 is TGTGCCAGCGTCGGTAGTAGACAGCCCCAGCATTTT.

The chain employs TRBV15 and TRBJ1-5; D is ambiguous. Per germline, CDR1 LNHNV and CDR2 YYDKDF (reference sequence). The CDR3 totals 16 residues. V lost 0 bases and J 4 bases, leaving 13 bases between the germline ends. The CDR3 DNA follows: TGTGCCACCAGCAGAGACTCACAGAAGGGTAATCAGCCCCAGCATTTT. It translates to CATSRDSQKGNQPQHF. The whole variable domain, filled in from reference TRBV15 and TRBJ1-5, reads DAMVIQNPRYQVTQFGKPVTLSCSQTLNHNVMYWYQQKSSQAPKLLFHYYDKDFNNEADTPDNFQSRRPNTSFCFLDIRSPGLGDTAMYLCATSRDSQKGNQPQHFGDGTRLSIL.

The genes are TRBV28 and TRBJ2-7; 7 bases match TRBD1. Germline V gene sequence: CDR1 MDHEN, CDR2 SYDVKM. V lost 5 bases, J lost 1 base, and 11 bases stayed unmatched. The CDR3 spans 16 residues. CDR3: CASSRIGAGGSYEQYF. CDR3 DNA sequence: TGTGCCAGCAGTAGGATCGGGGCAGGGGGATCCTACGAGCAGTACTTC.

The chain joins TRBV28 to TRBJ1-5; 8 bases fit TRBD1. The J segment lost 5 bases and the V segment lost 5 bases, leaving 11 bases of the junction unmatched. CDR3 length equals 16 residues. Germline V lookup: CDR1 MDHEN, CDR2 SYDVKM. The chain's CDR3 is CASSLWGQGADQPQHF. The CDR3, as DNA: TGTGCCAGCAGTCTCTGGGGTCAGGGGGCGGATCAGCCCCAGCATTTT.

V and J are TRBV5-1 and TRBJ2-2; D is unresolved. The CDR3 totals 12 residues. With 1 base removed from V and 6 bases from J, the gap between germline ends came to 4 bases. Looked up from germline, CDR1 is SGHRS and CDR2 is YFSETQ. Here the CDR3 reads CASSLIAGELFF. The CDR3 DNA is TGCGCCAGCAGCTTGATAGCCGGGGAGCTGTTTTTT. The full variable domain, in which reference TRBV5-1 and TRBJ2-2 provide the parts outside the CDR3, is KAGVTQTPRYLIKTRGQQVTLSCSPISGHRSVSWYQQTPGQGLQFLFEYFSETQRNKGNFPGRFSGRQFSNSRSEMNVSTLELGDSALYLCASSLIAGELFFGEGSRLTVL.

The V call is TRBV10-3, the J call TRBJ2-7, with 8 bases identical to TRBD2. There are 11 residues in the CDR3. CDR1 and CDR2 from the germline V gene are ENHRY and SYGVKD. V was clipped by 6 bases and J by 13 bases; unmatched bases: 8. Written as DNA, the CDR3 is TGTGCCATCAGCTTAGCGGGGAATTTCTACTTC. Its translation is CAISLAGNFYF.

This clone was seen just once. The V call is TRBV14, the J call TRBJ2-2; tentative D call: TRBD1 (5 bases). The CDR3 is 15 amino acids. Per the germline V gene, CDR1 is SGHDN and CDR2 is FVKESK. V gave up 1 base and J gave up 6 bases, with 12 bases separating them. The DNA of the CDR3 is TGTGCCAGCAGCCAAGTTCAGGGCTTAGCCGGGGAGCTGTTTTTT. Translated: CASSQVQGLAGELFF. Filled out from reference TRBV14 and TRBJ2-2, the complete variable domain reads EAGVTQFPSHSVIEKGQTVTLRCDPISGHDNLYWYRRVMGKEIKFLLHFVKESKQDESGMPNNRFLAERTGGTYSTLKVQPAELEDSGVYFCASSQVQGLAGELFFGEGSRLTVL.

The CDR3 DNA is TGTGCCTGGAGCCCGGGGGGCAAAGTTAATACGCAGTATTTT. Translated: CAWSPGGKVNTQYF. This rearrangement joins TRBV30 to TRBJ2-3, with D tentatively TRBD2 (7 bases). V was trimmed by 3 bases and J by 7 bases, leaving 17 bases between them. Germline V gene lookup returns CDR1 GTSNPN and CDR2 SVGIG (reference sequence). This CDR3 spans 14 amino acids.

The gene calls are TRBV28 and TRBJ2-7, with D possibly being TRBD2 (5 bases). CDR1 is MDHEN, CDR2 SYDVKM, per germline. The V and J ends lost 7 bases and 3 bases respectively, with 13 bases between them. This CDR3 is 13 amino acids long. In DNA form, the CDR3 reads TGTGCCAGCACCCAACGAGGGTTCTACGAGCAGTACTTC. It codes for CASTQRGFYEQYF. The full variable domain, rest sourced from reference TRBV28 and TRBJ2-7, is DVKVTQSSRYLVKRTGEKVFLECVQDMDHENMFWYRQDPGLGLRLIYFSYDVKMKEKGDIPEGYSVSREKKERFSLILESASTNQTSMYLCASTQRGFYEQYFGPGTRLTVT.

The chain is built from TRBV7-8 and TRBJ1-4, with TRBD1 as a possible D gene (6 bases). Deletions cut 1 base from V and 8 bases from J, with 11 bases between. The CDR3 is 14 amino acids. Germline V lookup: CDR1 SGHVS, CDR2 FQNEAQ. The CDR3 region has the DNA TGTGCCAGCAGCTTAGACAGGGCGGGAGAAAAACTGTTTTTT. Translation gives CASSLDRAGEKLFF. The variable domain in full, with the rest retrieved from reference TRBV7-8 and TRBJ1-4, is GAGVSQSPRYKVAKRGQDVALRCDPISGHVSLFWYQQALGQGPEFLTYFQNEAQLDKSGLPSDRFFAERPEGSVSTLKIQRTQQEDSAVYLCASSLDRAGEKLFFGSGTQLSVL.

This chain joins TRBV19 and TRBJ2-2; 8 bases are a match to TRBD1. This CDR3 comprises 16 residues. V lost 7 bases and J lost 7; bases outside the gene matches: 14. The V gene's germline CDR1 is LNHDA and CDR2 SQIVND (reference sequence). The CDR3 spells CASNGWVRGQGGELFF. The DNA for the CDR3 is TGTGCCAGTAACGGGTGGGTCAGGGGGCAAGGCGGGGAGCTGTTTTTT.

The V call is TRBV28, the J call TRBJ1-2; the D is unclear. Germline V gene lookup returns CDR1 MDHEN and CDR2 SYDVKM. The ends were cut back, 5 bases at V and 0 bases at J, with 7 bases in the middle. The CDR3 extends over 13 amino acids. The CDR3 loop is CASSALTNYGYTF. In DNA form, the CDR3 reads TGTGCCAGCAGTGCCCTTACTAACTATGGCTACACCTTC.

This chain links TRBV20-1 with TRBJ2-1; TRBD2 aligns across 7 bases. The germline V gene encodes CDR1 DFQATT and CDR2 SNEGSKA (reference sequence). With V trimmed by 6 bases and J by 10 bases, 3 bases remained unmatched. This CDR3 region has 10 residues. This chain's CDR3 is CSAREVEQFF. Written as DNA, the CDR3 is TGCAGTGCCCGGGAGGTGGAGCAGTTCTTC.

The chain joins TRBV4-3 to TRBJ2-7, with a possible D match to TRBD1 (5 bases). Germline-derived CDR1 and CDR2 are LGHNA and YSLEER. The CDR3 consists of 15 residues. V was clipped by 1 base and J by 2 bases, with 12 bases between them. The CDR3 DNA reads TGCGCCAGCAGCCAAGTAACAGGTAGACCCTACGAGCAGTACTTC. It is translated as CASSQVTGRPYEQYF.

V is TRBV5-1 and J is TRBJ1-5; a possible D gene is TRBD1 (6 bases). Germline V gene lookup returns CDR1 SGHRS and CDR2 YFSETQ. The CDR3 extends over 16 amino acids. V lost 4 bases and J 0 bases, leaving 14 bases between the germline ends. The CDR3 region is CASSRGTADSNQPQHF. The CDR3, as DNA: TGCGCCAGCAGCAGGGGGACTGCCGATAGCAATCAGCCCCAGCATTTT.

This clone appeared a single time. V is TRBV29-1 and J is TRBJ1-2, with TRBD1 matching 9 bases. This CDR3 is 13 amino acids long. With V trimmed by 7 bases and J by 1 base, 4 bases remained unmatched. Germline values: CDR1 SQVTM, CDR2 ANQGSEA. CDR3 region: CSARGQGNYGYTF. The CDR3 nucleotides are TGCAGCGCCCGGGGACAGGGTAACTATGGCTACACCTTC.

The chain links TRBV6-4 to TRBJ2-3; TRBD1 is a possible D gene (6 bases). Germline V lookup: CDR1 MRHNA, CDR2 SNTAGT. V was trimmed by 6 bases and J by 1 base, leaving 14 bases between them. The CDR3 is made up of 15 amino acids. CDR3 loop: CASSSTGQRTDTQYF. CDR3 nucleotides: TGTGCCAGCAGCTCTACAGGGCAGCGCACAGATACGCAGTATTTT.

The rearrangement joins TRBV13 to TRBJ1-5, with D unclear. V was clipped by 4 bases and J by 0 bases, with 16 bases between them. This CDR3 contains 17 residues. Germline values: CDR1 PRHDT, CDR2 FYEKMQ (reference sequence). The CDR3 bases are TGTGCCAGCAGCTCACTCCCTGAGCCCTATAGCAATCAGCCCCAGCATTTT. Its translation: CASSSLPEPYSNQPQHF.